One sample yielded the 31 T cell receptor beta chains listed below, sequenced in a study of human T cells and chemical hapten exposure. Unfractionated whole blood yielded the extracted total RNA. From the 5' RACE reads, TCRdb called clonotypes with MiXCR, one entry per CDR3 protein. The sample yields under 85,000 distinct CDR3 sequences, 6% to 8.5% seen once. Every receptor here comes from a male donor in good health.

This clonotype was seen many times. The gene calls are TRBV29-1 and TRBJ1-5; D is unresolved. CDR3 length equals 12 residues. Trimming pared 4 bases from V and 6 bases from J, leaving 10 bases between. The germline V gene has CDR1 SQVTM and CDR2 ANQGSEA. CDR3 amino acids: CSVGWSGQPQHF. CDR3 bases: TGCAGCGTTGGTTGGTCGGGTCAGCCCCAGCATTTT.

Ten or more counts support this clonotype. As DNA, the CDR3 is TGTGCCACCGTGGTCCCCCAGAGCGCAACTAATGAAAAACTGTTTTTT. It yields the protein CATVVPQSATNEKLFF. The J gene is TRBJ1-4, the V gene TRBV24-1, with D uncertain. Trimming removed 9 bases at V and 0 bases at J, with 16 bases between. The germline V gene encodes CDR1 KGHDR and CDR2 SFDVKD. This CDR3 region has 16 residues.

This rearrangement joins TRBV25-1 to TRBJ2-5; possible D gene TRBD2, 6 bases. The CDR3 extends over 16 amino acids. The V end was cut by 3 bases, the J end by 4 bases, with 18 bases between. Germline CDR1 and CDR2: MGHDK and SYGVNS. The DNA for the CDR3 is TGTGCCAGCAGTGAGTCCGGGCTAGCGTCTCGAGAGACCCAGTACTTC. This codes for CASSESGLASRETQYF.

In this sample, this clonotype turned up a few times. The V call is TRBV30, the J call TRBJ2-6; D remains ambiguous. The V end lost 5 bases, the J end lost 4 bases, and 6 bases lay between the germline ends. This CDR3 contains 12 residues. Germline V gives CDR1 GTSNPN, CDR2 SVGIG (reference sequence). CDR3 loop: CAWDPGANVLTF. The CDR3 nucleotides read TGTGCCTGGGACCCCGGGGCCAACGTCCTGACTTTC.

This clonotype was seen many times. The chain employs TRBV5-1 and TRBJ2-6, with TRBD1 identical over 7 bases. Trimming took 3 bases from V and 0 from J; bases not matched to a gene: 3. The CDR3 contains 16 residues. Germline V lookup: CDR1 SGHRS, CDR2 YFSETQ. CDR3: CASSSTGYSGANVLTF. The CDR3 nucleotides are TGCGCCAGCAGCTCGACAGGGTACTCTGGGGCCAACGTCCTGACTTTC.

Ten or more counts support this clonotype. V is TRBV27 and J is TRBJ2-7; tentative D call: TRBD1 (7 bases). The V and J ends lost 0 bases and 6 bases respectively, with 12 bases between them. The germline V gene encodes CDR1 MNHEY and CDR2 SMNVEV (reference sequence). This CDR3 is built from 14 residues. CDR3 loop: CASSLSRGATEQYF. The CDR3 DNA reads TGTGCCAGCAGTTTATCCAGGGGGGCTACCGAGCAGTACTTC.

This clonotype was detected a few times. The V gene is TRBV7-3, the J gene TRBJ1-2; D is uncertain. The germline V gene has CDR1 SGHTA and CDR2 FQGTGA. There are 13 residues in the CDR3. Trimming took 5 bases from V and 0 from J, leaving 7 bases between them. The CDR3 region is CASSPGPNYGYTF. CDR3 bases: TGTGCCAGCAGCCCCGGGCCTAACTATGGCTACACCTTC.

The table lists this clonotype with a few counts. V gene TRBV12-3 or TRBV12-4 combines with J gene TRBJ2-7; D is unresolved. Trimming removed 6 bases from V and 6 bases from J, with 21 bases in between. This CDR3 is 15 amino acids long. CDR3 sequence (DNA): TGTGCCAGCAGCGGACGGTTCAAGGAATGGGGCGAGCAGTACTTC. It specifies CASSGRFKEWGEQYF.

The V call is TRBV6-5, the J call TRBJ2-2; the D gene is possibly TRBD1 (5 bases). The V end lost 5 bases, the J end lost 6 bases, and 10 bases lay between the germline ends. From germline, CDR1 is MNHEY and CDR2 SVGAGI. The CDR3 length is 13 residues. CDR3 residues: CASSVREAGELFF. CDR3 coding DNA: TGTGCCAGCAGTGTCAGGGAAGCCGGGGAGCTGTTTTTT.

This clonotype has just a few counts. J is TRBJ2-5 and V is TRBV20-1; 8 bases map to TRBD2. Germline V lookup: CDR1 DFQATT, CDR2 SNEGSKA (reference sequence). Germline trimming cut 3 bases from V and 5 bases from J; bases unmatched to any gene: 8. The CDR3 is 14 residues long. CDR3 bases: TGCAGTGCTAGGGGCGGGGGGACTCGGGAGACCCAGTACTTC. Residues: CSARGGGTRETQYF.

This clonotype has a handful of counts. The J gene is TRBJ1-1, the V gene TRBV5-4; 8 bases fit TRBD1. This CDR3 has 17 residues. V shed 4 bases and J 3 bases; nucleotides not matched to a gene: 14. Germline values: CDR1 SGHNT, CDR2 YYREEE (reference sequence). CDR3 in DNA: TGTGCCAGCAGCGGGGGACAGGCCTCTTACGTCGACACTGAAGCTTTCTTT. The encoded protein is CASSGGQASYVDTEAFF.

The CDR3 nucleotides are TGTGCCAGCAGCAGAAGAAGGGACGGCTTCACTTCCCGCACAGATACGCAGTATTTT. Residues: CASSRRRDGFTSRTDTQYF. The chain employs TRBV5-4 and TRBJ2-3, with D tentatively TRBD1 or TRBD2 (5 bases each). The CDR3 contains 19 residues. The ends were cut back, 4 bases at V and 1 base at J, with 25 bases in the middle. CDR1 SGHNT and CDR2 YYREEE come from the germline V gene (reference sequence).

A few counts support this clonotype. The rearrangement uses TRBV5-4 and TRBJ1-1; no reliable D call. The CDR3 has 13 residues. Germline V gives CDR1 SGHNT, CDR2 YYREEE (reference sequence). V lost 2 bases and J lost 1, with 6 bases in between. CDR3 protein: CASSFERNTEAFF. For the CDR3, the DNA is TGTGCCAGCAGCTTCGAAAGGAACACTGAAGCTTTCTTT.

The CDR3 reads CASSLSSGEQFF. CDR3 in DNA: TGTGCCAGCAGCTTATCTAGCGGTGAGCAGTTCTTC. The chain links TRBV7-9 to TRBJ2-1; 7 bases match TRBD2. Trimming cost V 2 bases and J 9 bases; bases outside gene matches: 1. The CDR3 extends over 12 amino acids. Germline V gives CDR1 SEHNR, CDR2 FQNEAQ (reference sequence). Full variable domain (missing parts from reference TRBV7-9 and TRBJ2-1): DTGVSQNPRHKITKRGQNVTFRCDPISEHNRLYWYRQTLGQGPEFLTYFQNEAQLEKSRLLSDRFSAERPKGSFSTLEIQRTEQGDSAMYLCASSLSSGEQFFGPGTRLTVL.

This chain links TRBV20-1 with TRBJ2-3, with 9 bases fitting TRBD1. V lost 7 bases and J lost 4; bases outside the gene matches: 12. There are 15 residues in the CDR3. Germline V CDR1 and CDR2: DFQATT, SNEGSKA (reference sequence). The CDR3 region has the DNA TGCAGTGGGTTACAGGGGGCAGTTTCGGCAGATACGCAGTATTTT. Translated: CSGLQGAVSADTQYF.

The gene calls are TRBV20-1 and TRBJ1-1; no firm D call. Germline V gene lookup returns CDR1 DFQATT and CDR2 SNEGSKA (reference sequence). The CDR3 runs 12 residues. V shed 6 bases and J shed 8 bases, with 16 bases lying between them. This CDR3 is CSASGFKVEAFF. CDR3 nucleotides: TGCAGTGCCTCGGGATTTAAGGTGGAAGCTTTCTTT.

This CDR3 is CASRSTGPQNNSPLHF. In DNA form, the CDR3 reads TGTGCCAGCAGATCCACAGGGCCACAGAATAATTCACCCCTCCACTTT. J is TRBJ1-6 and V is TRBV27; a weak D match, TRBD1 (6 bases). The CDR3 is made up of 16 amino acids. Germline CDR1 MNHEY, CDR2 SMNVEV (reference sequence). The germline V and J ends were trimmed by 6 bases and 5 bases, with 17 bases remaining between them.

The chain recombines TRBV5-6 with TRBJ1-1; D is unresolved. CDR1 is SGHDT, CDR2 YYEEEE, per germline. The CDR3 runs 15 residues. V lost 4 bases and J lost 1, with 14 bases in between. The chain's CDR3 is CASSKGPSSNTEAFF. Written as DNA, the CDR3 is TGTGCCAGCAGCAAAGGGCCCTCCTCGAACACTGAAGCTTTCTTT.

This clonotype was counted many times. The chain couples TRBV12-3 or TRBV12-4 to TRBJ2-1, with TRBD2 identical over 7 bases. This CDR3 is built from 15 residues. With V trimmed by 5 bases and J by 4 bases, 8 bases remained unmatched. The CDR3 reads CASSPERDRYNEQFF. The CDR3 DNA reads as TGTGCCAGCAGTCCCGAGCGGGATAGGTACAATGAGCAGTTCTTC.

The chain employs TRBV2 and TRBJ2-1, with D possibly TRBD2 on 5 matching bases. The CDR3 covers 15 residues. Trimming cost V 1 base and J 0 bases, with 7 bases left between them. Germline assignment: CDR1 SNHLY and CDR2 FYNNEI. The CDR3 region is CASSEERSSYNEQFF. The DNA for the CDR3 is TGTGCCAGCAGTGAAGAGCGGAGCTCCTACAATGAGCAGTTCTTC.

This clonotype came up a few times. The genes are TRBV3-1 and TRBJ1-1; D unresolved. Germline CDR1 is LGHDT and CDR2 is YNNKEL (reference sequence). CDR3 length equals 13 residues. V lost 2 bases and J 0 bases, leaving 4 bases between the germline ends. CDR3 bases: TGTGCCAGCAGCCAACGGGTGAACACTGAAGCTTTCTTT. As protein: CASSQRVNTEAFF.

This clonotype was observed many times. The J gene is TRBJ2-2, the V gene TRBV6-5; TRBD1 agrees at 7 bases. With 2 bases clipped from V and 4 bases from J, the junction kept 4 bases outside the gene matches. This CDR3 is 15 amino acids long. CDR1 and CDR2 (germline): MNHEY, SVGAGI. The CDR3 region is CASSYDEGATGELFF. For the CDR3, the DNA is TGTGCCAGCAGTTACGATGAGGGGGCCACCGGGGAGCTGTTTTTT.

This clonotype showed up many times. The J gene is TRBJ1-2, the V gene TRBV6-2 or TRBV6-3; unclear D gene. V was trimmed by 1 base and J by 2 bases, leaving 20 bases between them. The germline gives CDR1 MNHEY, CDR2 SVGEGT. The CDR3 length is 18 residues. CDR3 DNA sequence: TGTGCCAGCAGTTACTGGCCCCGATGGCGAGAGAAAAACTATGGCTACACCTTC. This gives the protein CASSYWPRWREKNYGYTF.

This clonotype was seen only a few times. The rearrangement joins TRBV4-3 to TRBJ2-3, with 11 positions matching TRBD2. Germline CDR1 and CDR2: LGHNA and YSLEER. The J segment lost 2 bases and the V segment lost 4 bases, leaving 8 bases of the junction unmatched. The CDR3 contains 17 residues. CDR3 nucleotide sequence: TGCGCCAGCAGCCCCGGCATAGCGGGGGGGTTCACAGATACGCAGTATTTT. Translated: CASSPGIAGGFTDTQYF.

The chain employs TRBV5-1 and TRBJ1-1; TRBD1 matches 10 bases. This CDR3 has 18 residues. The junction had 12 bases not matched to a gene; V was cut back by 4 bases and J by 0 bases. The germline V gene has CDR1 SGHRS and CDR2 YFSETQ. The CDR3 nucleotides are TGCGCCAGCAGCACCGCAGGGACAGGGGCCGCCATGAACACTGAAGCTTTCTTT. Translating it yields CASSTAGTGAAMNTEAFF.

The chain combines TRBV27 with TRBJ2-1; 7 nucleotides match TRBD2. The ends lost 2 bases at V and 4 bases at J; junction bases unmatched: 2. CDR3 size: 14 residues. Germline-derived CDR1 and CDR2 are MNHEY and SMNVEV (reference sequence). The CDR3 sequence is CASSLGGGYNEQFF. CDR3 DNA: TGTGCCAGCAGTTTAGGGGGAGGGTACAATGAGCAGTTCTTC.

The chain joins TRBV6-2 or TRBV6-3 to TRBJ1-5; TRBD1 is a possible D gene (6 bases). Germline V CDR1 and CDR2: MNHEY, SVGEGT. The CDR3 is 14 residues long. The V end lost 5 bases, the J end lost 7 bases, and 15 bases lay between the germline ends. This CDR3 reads CASSLGGAPQPQHF. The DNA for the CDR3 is TGTGCCAGCAGTCTGGGGGGGGCACCGCAGCCCCAGCATTTT.

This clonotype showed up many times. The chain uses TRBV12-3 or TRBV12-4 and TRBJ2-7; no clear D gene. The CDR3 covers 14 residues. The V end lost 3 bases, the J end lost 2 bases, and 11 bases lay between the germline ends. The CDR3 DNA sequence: TGTGCCAGCAGTTTTTCCCCCAGGACCTACGAGCAGTACTTC. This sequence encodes CASSFSPRTYEQYF.

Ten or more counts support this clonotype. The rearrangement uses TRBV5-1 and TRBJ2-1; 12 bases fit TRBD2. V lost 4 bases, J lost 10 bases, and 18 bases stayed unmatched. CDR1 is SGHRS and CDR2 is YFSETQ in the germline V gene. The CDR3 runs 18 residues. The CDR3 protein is CASSTPESSGRAYGEQFF. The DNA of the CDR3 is TGCGCCAGCAGCACGCCCGAATCTAGCGGGAGGGCGTACGGGGAGCAGTTCTTC.

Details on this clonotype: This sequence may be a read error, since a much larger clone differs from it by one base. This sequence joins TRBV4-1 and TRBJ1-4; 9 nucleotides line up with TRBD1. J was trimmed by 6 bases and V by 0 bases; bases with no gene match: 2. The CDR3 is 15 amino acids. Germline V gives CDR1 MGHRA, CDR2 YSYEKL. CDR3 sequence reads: CASSQDRTGDEKLFF. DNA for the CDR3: TGCGCCAGCAGCCAAGACAGGACAGGGGATGAAAAACTGTTTTTT.

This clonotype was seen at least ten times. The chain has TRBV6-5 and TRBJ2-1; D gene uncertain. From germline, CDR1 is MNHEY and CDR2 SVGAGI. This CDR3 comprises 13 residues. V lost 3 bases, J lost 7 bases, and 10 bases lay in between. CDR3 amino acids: CASSYVGWNEQFF. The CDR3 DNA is TGTGCCAGCAGTTATGTGGGTTGGAATGAGCAGTTCTTC.